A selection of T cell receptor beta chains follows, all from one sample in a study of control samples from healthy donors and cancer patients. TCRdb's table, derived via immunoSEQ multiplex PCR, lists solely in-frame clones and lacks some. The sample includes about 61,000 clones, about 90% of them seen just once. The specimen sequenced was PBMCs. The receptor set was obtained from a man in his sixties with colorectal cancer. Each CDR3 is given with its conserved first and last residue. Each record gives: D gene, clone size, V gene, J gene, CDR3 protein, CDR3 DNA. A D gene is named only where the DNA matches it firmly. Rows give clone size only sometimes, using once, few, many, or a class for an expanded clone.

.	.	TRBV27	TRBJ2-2	CASSLSGELFF	TGTGCCAGCAGTTTATCCGGGGAGCTGTTTTTT
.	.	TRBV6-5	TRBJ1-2	CASSSDLLRVF	TGTGCCAGCAGTTCGGATCTTCTCCGTGTCTTC
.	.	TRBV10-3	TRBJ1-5	CAISGPNQPQHF	TGTGCCATCAGTGGCCCGAATCAGCCCCAGCATTTT
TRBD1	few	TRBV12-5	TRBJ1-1	CASGLVRSRAGGTEAFF	TGTGCTAGTGGTTTGGTACGTTCGAGGGCAGGGGGCACTGAAGCTTTCTTT
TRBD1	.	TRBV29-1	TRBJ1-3	CSVGQGAGGNTIYF	TGCAGCGTTGGACAGGGGGCAGGAGGAAACACCATATATTTT
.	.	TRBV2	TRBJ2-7	CASSQDSYEQYF	TGTGCCAGCAGTCAGGACAGCTACGAGCAGTACTTC
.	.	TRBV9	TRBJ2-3	CASSVGVTDTQYF	TGTGCCAGCAGCGTAGGGGTCACAGATACGCAGTATTTT
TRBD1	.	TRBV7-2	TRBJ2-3	CASNWGQGGGDTQYF	TGTGCCAGCAACTGGGGACAGGGAGGAGGAGATACGCAGTATTTT
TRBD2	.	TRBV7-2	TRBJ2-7	CASSVLGTSGALLQQYF	TGTGCCAGCAGCGTCCTAGGGACTAGCGGGGCCCTCTTGCAGCAGTACTTC
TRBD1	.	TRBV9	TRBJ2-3	CASNEQGESTDTQYF	TGTGCCAGCAACGAACAGGGGGAAAGCACAGATACGCAGTATTTT
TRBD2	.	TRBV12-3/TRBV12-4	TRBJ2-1	CASGTSSYNEQFF	TGTGCCAGCGGGACTAGTTCATACAATGAGCAGTTCTTC
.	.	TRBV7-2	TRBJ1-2	CASSPRAGQHGYTF	TGTGCCAGCAGCCCCAGGGCAGGGCAGCATGGCTACACCTTC
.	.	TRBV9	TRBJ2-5	CASSVGGTYQETQYF	TGTGCCAGCAGCGTAGGGGGGACGTACCAAGAGACCCAGTACTTC
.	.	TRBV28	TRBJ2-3	CASSLGPPRGRQYF	TGTGCCAGCAGTTTAGGCCCCCCCCGGGGGAGGCAGTATTTT
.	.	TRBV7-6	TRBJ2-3	CASSFLGAPTDTQYF	TGTGCCAGCAGCTTCCTGGGGGCCCCTACAGATACGCAGTATTTT
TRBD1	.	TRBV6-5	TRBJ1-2	CASSDTGQGRYGYTF	TGTGCCAGCAGCGATACGGGACAGGGGAGGTATGGCTACACCTTC
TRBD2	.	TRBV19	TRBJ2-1	CASSIRGGRYNEQFF	TGTGCCAGTAGTATACGGGGGGGCCGCTACAATGAGCAGTTCTTC
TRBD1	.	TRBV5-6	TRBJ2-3	CASSWGQGTDTQYF	TGTGCCAGCAGCTGGGGACAGGGCACAGATACGCAGTATTTT
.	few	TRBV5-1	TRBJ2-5	CASSLEGPAGRETQYF	TGCGCCAGCAGCTTGGAGGGACCCGCGGGGCGAGAGACCCAGTACTTC
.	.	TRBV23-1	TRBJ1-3	CASSQSPDGNTIYF	TGCGCCAGCAGTCAATCGCCTGATGGAAACACCATATATTTT
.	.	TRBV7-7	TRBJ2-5	CASSLGAALPTQYF	TGTGCCAGCAGCTTAGGGGCGGCCCTACCGACCCAGTACTTC
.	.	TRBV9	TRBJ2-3	CASSEGKTITSTDTQYF	TGTGCCAGCAGCGAAGGAAAGACTATAACTAGCACAGATACGCAGTATTTT
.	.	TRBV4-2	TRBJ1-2	CASSQDLAGPVYGYTF	TGTGCCAGCAGCCAAGATTTGGCAGGCCCTGTTTATGGCTACACCTTC